The 10 T cell receptor beta chains below all came from one sample that was sequenced in a study of shared clonotypes between healthy human individuals. The protocol was immunoSEQ multiplex PCR, while the TCRdb copy is restricted to in-frame clones and leaves out a portion. The sample holds around 200,000 clones, approximately 95% seen once. Sequencing was done on a sample of naive CD4+ T cells sorted from blood. Subset of the sample: CD45RA+ positively selected. Receptors were obtained from a woman under 40 in good health.

The chain uses TRBV25-1 and TRBJ1-2; no clear D gene. Trimming pared 1 base from V and 4 bases from J, leaving 10 bases between. CDR3 length: 14 residues. CDR1 MGHDK and CDR2 SYGVNS come from the germline V gene. CDR3 DNA: TGTGCCAGCAGTGAATCGGCAAGTTTCTATGGCTACACCTTC. The encoded protein is CASSESASFYGYTF.

The CDR3 spells CASSLYLAGPGDEQYF. The CDR3 DNA sequence: TGTGCCAGCAGCCTTTACCTAGCGGGACCCGGGGACGAGCAGTACTTC. The V gene is TRBV11-2, the J gene TRBJ2-5; TRBD2 matches at 9 bases. The closer fit of TRBJ2-7 to the DNA end suggests the J call may be wrong. The CDR3 extends over 16 amino acids. In germline, CDR1 is SGHAT, CDR2 FQNNGV.

This rearrangement joins TRBV7-9 to TRBJ2-1; D ambiguous. Germline V gene data show CDR1 as SEHNR and CDR2 as FQNEAQ (reference sequence). Trimming took 3 bases from V and 5 from J, leaving 2 bases between them. The CDR3 length is 11 residues. The CDR3 region has the DNA TGTGCCAGCAGCTTCGACAATGAGCAGTTCTTC. This codes for CASSFDNEQFF.

CDR3 amino acids: CASSIESGGNPYGYTF. CDR3 DNA: TGTGCCAGTAGTATAGAAAGTGGCGGGAACCCCTATGGCTACACCTTC. This chain links TRBV19 with TRBJ1-2; unclear D gene. Looked up from germline, CDR1 is LNHDA and CDR2 is SQIVND (reference sequence). Trimming removed 0 bases from V and 4 bases from J, with 15 bases in between. The CDR3 is 16 residues long. Full variable domain (rest looked up from reference TRBV19 and TRBJ1-2): DGGITQSPKYLFRKEGQNVTLSCEQNLNHDAMYWYRQDPGQGLRLIYYSQIVNDFQKGDIAEGYSVSREKKESFPLTVTSAQKNPTAFYLCASSIESGGNPYGYTFGSGTRLTVV.

V is TRBV27 and J is TRBJ2-5, with 9 bases matching TRBD1. The J call is uncertain, as TRBJ2-7 better fits the DNA end. This CDR3 contains 15 residues. CDR1 and CDR2 from the germline V gene are MNHEY and SMNVEV (reference sequence). The CDR3 DNA follows: TGTGCCAGCAGTTTCGGACAGGGGCTAACCTACGAGCAGTACTTC. Its protein is CASSFGQGLTYEQYF.

The chain recombines TRBV19 with TRBJ1-1, with no clear D. Looked up from germline, CDR1 is LNHDA and CDR2 is SQIVND (reference sequence). This CDR3 is built from 16 residues. With 0 bases removed from V and 7 bases from J, the gap between germline ends came to 18 bases. This CDR3 is CASSIDQERTLLEAFF. The CDR3, as DNA: TGTGCCAGTAGTATAGATCAAGAGAGAACCCTACTTGAAGCTTTCTTT.

The chain employs TRBV15 and TRBJ2-1; D is unclear. V was trimmed by 1 base and J by 7 bases, leaving 14 bases between them. Germline V gene lookup returns CDR1 LNHNV and CDR2 YYDKDF (reference sequence). The CDR3 loop spans 15 amino acids. The CDR3 spells CATSRGVLEMNEQFF. The CDR3 nucleotides read TGTGCCACCAGCAGAGGAGTTCTGGAAATGAATGAGCAGTTCTTC.

The V call is TRBV23-1, the J call TRBJ1-4; 8 nucleotides align to TRBD1. TRBV23-1 is an ORF for which the function is uncertain. CDR3 length: 14 residues. V trimming: 3 bases; J trimming: 12 bases; junction bases outside the gene matches: 9. CDR3 protein: CASSHPGQGGELFF. The CDR3 coding sequence is TGCGCCAGCAGTCACCCTGGACAGGGTGGGGAACTGTTTTTT.

The chain carries TRBV9 and TRBJ2-7, with TRBD2 matching 10 bases. CDR1 SGDLS and CDR2 YYNGEE come from the germline V gene. The V and J ends lost 4 bases and 2 bases, in that order; junction bases with no gene match: 6. There are 15 residues in the CDR3. The CDR3 sequence: CASSTTSGMAYEQYF. For the CDR3, the DNA is TGTGCCAGCAGCACAACTAGCGGGATGGCCTACGAGCAGTACTTC.

This chain links TRBV18 with TRBJ1-1; 7 bases fit TRBD1. The germline gives CDR1 KGHSH, CDR2 LQKENI. This CDR3 is 15 amino acids long. The V gene end was trimmed by 2 bases and the J gene end by 5 bases; junction bases not matched to a gene: 8. The CDR3 spells CASSPSYRGLTEAFF. In DNA, the CDR3 is TGTGCCAGCTCACCATCGTACAGGGGCTTGACTGAAGCTTTCTTT.